A selection of T cell receptor beta chains follows, all from one sample in a study of cytomegalovirus exposure and HLA in healthy donors. The method was immunoSEQ multiplex PCR; TCRdb's version includes in-frame clones alone and lacks a portion of them. The sample totals approximately 150,000 clones. Sequencing input: PBMCs. These receptors were collected from a male donor in good health and CMV-seronegative. Each CDR3 is given with its conserved first and last residue. The D gene is left open where the match is weak.

j_call d_call v_call cdr3_nt cdr3_aa
TRBJ1-1 NA TRBV6-5 TGTGCCAGCAGTTACCGCGACAGTGAAGCTTTCTTT CASSYRDSEAFF
TRBJ2-5 TRBD2 TRBV4-1 TGCGCCAGCAGCCAAGGGGAGGGGAAGACCCAGTACTTC CASSQGEGKTQYF
TRBJ2-7 NA TRBV4-3 TGCGCCAGCAGCCAAGCCCCGGGGGGCGGGGCTAGCTCCTACGAGCAGTACTTC CASSQAPGGGASSYEQYF
TRBJ2-6 TRBD1 TRBV29-1 TGCAGCGTTGAAGCTCGGGACAGGGGGCGTTCTGGGGCCAACGTCCTGACTTTC CSVEARDRGRSGANVLTF
TRBJ2-1 TRBD2 TRBV6-6 TGTGCCACTTCAAGGGAGGGAGCTGAGCAGTTCTTC CATSREGAEQFF
TRBJ1-6 NA TRBV5-1 TGCGCCAGCAGCAGCGAGGGCGATTCACCCCTCCACTTT CASSSEGDSPLHF
TRBJ1-1 NA TRBV19 TGTGCCAGTAGTACCGCAGGGGCCTTGAGGGTGGCTGAAGCTTTCTTT CASSTAGALRVAEAFF
TRBJ2-7 NA TRBV27 TGTGCCAGCAGTGCCCCAGGCTCCTACGAGCAGTACTTC CASSAPGSYEQYF
TRBJ1-5 NA TRBV7-9 TGTGCCAGCAGCTCGGAGGGTGCAGGTCAGCCCCAGCATTTT CASSSEGAGQPQHF
TRBJ1-4 NA TRBV15 TGTGCCACCAGCAGCCCCGCGACAGACCGAACGGGAAAACTGTTTTTT CATSSPATDRTGKLFF